What follows are 31 T cell receptor beta chains derived from one specimen sequenced in a study of CD8+CD57+ T cells in acquired aplastic anemia. Researchers used genomic DNA as the template to profile TCR beta VDJ and CDR3. MiXCR, applied by TCRdb to the reads, yields one record per CDR3 protein. The top ten hold more than 0.85% of the sample, which has 150,000 to 200,000 distinct CDR3 sequences, around 48% seen once. Sequenced patients had shown CD8+CD57+ cell expansion by flow cytometry. Sequenced: sorted CD4+, CD8+, or CD8+CD57+ T cells (not recorded which) from PBMCs. The receptors originated from a human donor with aplastic anemia.

This clonotype was seen more than once but under ten times. The chain is built from TRBV7-6 and TRBJ2-7; D ambiguous. Trimming pared 9 bases from V and 2 bases from J, leaving 8 bases between. Germline CDR1 SGHVS, CDR2 FNYEAQ. The CDR3 sequence is 11 residues long. The CDR3 nucleotides are TGTGCCAGTGGAGATACCTACGAGCAGTACTTC. Protein sequence: CASGDTYEQYF.

This clonotype was observed a single time. The chain couples TRBV10-1 to TRBJ2-7; tentatively, D is TRBD2 (5 bases). The CDR3 is 14 residues long. V gave up 6 bases and J gave up 0 bases, with 12 bases separating them. CDR1 is WNHNN, CDR2 SYGVQD, per germline (reference sequence). The CDR3 spells CASSPGYNSYEQYF. In DNA form, the CDR3 reads TGCGCCAGCAGCCCGGGATATAACTCCTACGAGCAGTACTTC.

This clonotype was found many times. The CDR3 DNA follows: TGTGCCAGCAGCTCCCGGCCTGGAGAGGACGAGCAGTACTTC. Translation: CASSSRPGEDEQYF. J is TRBJ2-7 and V is TRBV4-2, with D unclear. This CDR3 is 14 amino acids long. V was clipped by 5 bases and J by 5 bases, with 16 bases between them. In germline, CDR1 is LGHNA, CDR2 YNFKEQ.

The chain carries TRBV2 and TRBJ1-6; TRBD1 is a possible D gene (5 bases). The CDR3 loop spans 13 amino acids. Germline V gene lookup returns CDR1 SNHLY and CDR2 FYNNEI. V gave up 10 bases and J gave up 6 bases, with 13 bases separating them. The CDR3 DNA reads TGTGCCACCGCCCAAAGGGGTAATTCACCCCTCCACTTT. Amino acid sequence: CATAQRGNSPLHF.

The chain links TRBV19 to TRBJ1-1; tentative D call: TRBD1 (6 bases). The CDR3 runs to 18 residues. Germline V gene sequence: CDR1 LNHDA, CDR2 SQIVND (reference sequence). V gave up 1 base and J gave up 0 bases, with 18 bases separating them. The chain's CDR3 is CASSIVEVTGIMNTEAFF. The CDR3 DNA follows: TGTGCCAGTAGTATAGTTGAGGTGACAGGAATCATGAACACTGAAGCTTTCTTT. The full variable domain, in which reference TRBV19 and TRBJ1-1 provide the parts outside the CDR3, is DGGITQSPKYLFRKEGQNVTLSCEQNLNHDAMYWYRQDPGQGLRLIYYSQIVNDFQKGDIAEGYSVSREKKESFPLTVTSAQKNPTAFYLCASSIVEVTGIMNTEAFFGQGTRLTVV.

This clonotype was recorded at least ten times. This chain uses TRBV2 with TRBJ1-4; a possible D gene is TRBD1 (5 bases). The germline gives CDR1 SNHLY, CDR2 FYNNEI. This CDR3 comprises 14 residues. Trimming stripped 4 bases from V and 6 bases from J, with 12 bases between. The CDR3 loop is CASSGGRADEKLFF. The DNA for the CDR3 is TGTGCCAGCAGTGGGGGCAGGGCTGATGAAAAACTGTTTTTT.

Concerning this clonotype: The junction departs from the called germline gene at one end, perhaps through a read error. The chain combines TRBV6-1 with TRBJ2-1; 8 nucleotides align to TRBD2. Germline V CDR1 and CDR2: MNHNS, SASEGT. The CDR3 extends over 16 amino acids. CDR3 bases: TGTGTCAGCTCACAAGAGGACGGGGGGGCCTACAATGAGCAGTTCTTC. Translated, it gives CVSSQEDGGAYNEQFF.

The sample holds many counts of this clonotype. The chain joins TRBV9 to TRBJ1-3; D not certain. CDR1 is SGDLS, CDR2 YYNGEE, per germline. This CDR3 region has 12 residues. V lost 0 bases and J 4 bases, leaving 2 bases between the germline ends. In DNA form, the CDR3 reads TGTGCCAGCAGCGTAGGGGGAAACACCATATATTTT. It specifies CASSVGGNTIYF.

J is TRBJ1-4 and V is TRBV9; a possible D gene is TRBD1 (5 bases). The length of the CDR3 is 14 residues. Germline CDR1 reads SGDLS; CDR2 reads YYNGEE. Trimming shortened V by 4 bases and J by 8 bases, and 15 bases separated the two germline ends. CDR3 sequence: CASSPDSEREKLFF. For the CDR3, the DNA is TGTGCCAGCAGCCCCGACAGTGAGAGGGAAAAACTGTTTTTT.

In DNA, the CDR3 is TGTGCCACCAGCAGCGGGACCTCCGGGACTGAAGCTTTCTTT. This codes for CATSSGTSGTEAFF. This chain links TRBV15 with TRBJ1-1; the D gene is possibly TRBD1 (5 bases). The CDR3 spans 14 residues. CDR1 and CDR2 from the germline V gene are LNHNV and YYDKDF (reference sequence). The V and J ends lost 3 bases and 5 bases respectively, with 13 bases between them.

Turning to this clonotype: A single base separates this from a much larger clone, so it may be a read error. The rearrangement links TRBV6-5 to TRBJ2-1; D is uncertain. The CDR3 runs to 15 residues. Per germline, CDR1 MNHEY and CDR2 SVGAGI. The CDR3 loop is CACSSKRSSYNEQFF. The CDR3 coding sequence is TGTGCCTGCAGTTCAAAGCGTAGCTCCTACAATGAGCAGTTCTTC.

In this sample, this clonotype turned up a few times. This chain joins TRBV9 and TRBJ2-7, with D possibly TRBD1 on 5 matching bases. The ends were cut back, 4 bases at V and 0 bases at J, with 14 bases in the middle. In germline, CDR1 is SGDLS, CDR2 YYNGEE. The CDR3 consists of 15 residues. CDR3 bases: TGTGCCAGCAGCCCAGGGTTAGGGTTCTCCTACGAGCAGTACTTC. Protein sequence: CASSPGLGFSYEQYF.

The gene calls are TRBV7-7 and TRBJ2-1; 7 bases map to TRBD2. This CDR3 has 13 amino acids. Germline CDR1 and CDR2: SSHAT and FNYEAQ (reference sequence). V trimming: 4 bases; J trimming: 7 bases; junction bases outside the gene matches: 4. CDR3 region: CASSSGLVNEQFF. The DNA of the CDR3 is TGTGCCAGCAGCTCCGGACTAGTTAATGAGCAGTTCTTC.

This clonotype was found a few times. The chain links TRBV12-3 or TRBV12-4 to TRBJ2-1; D gene ambiguous. The CDR3 spans 18 residues. The V end was cut by 8 bases, the J end by 4 bases, with 27 bases between. CDR3 DNA sequence: TGTGCCAGCCTTAGATCGACCCAATTTTCCAGATCATACAATGAGCAGTTCTTC. Translated, it gives CASLRSTQFSRSYNEQFF.

This clonotype was counted at least ten times. Here the CDR3 reads CASRPDRLNTEAFF. The CDR3, as DNA: TGTGCCAGCAGGCCGGACAGGCTGAACACTGAAGCTTTCTTT. This rearrangement joins TRBV2 to TRBJ1-1; TRBD1 agrees at 7 bases. The germline gives CDR1 SNHLY, CDR2 FYNNEI. J gave up 0 bases and V 6 bases, and 4 bases lay outside the gene matches. This CDR3 has 14 residues.

There are a few counts of this clonotype. The chain uses TRBV2 and TRBJ2-5; possible D gene TRBD2, 6 bases. Trimming pared 3 bases from V and 4 bases from J, leaving 15 bases between. The CDR3 is made up of 15 amino acids. Germline CDR1 and CDR2: SNHLY and FYNNEI. This CDR3 reads CASSDRGSPVETQYF. DNA for the CDR3: TGTGCCAGCAGTGACCGGGGGTCCCCCGTAGAGACCCAGTACTTC.

Note on this clonotype: This sequence may be a read error, since a much larger clone differs from it by one base. The chain carries TRBV19 and TRBJ1-4, with D possibly matching TRBD1 (5 bases). Germline V gene data show CDR1 as LNHDA and CDR2 as SQIVND (reference sequence). The CDR3 consists of 15 residues. V lost 5 bases to trimming and J lost 1 base, with 11 bases between them. The chain's CDR3 is CASSWGRGTNEKLFF. In nucleotides, the CDR3 is TGTGCCAGTAGTTGGGGTAGGGGAACTAATGAAAAACTGTTTTTT. Full variable domain (rest looked up from reference TRBV19 and TRBJ1-4): DGGITQSPKYLFRKEGQNVTLSCEQNLNHDAMYWYRQDPGQGLRLIYYSQIVNDFQKGDIAEGYSVSREKKESFPLTVTSAQKNPTAFYLCASSWGRGTNEKLFFGSGTQLSVL.

This clonotype was found a few times. This may come from a read error, since a much larger clone is one base off. The genes are TRBV20-1 and TRBJ2-1, with 8 bases lining up with TRBD2. Looked up from germline, CDR1 is DFQATT and CDR2 is SNEGSKA (reference sequence). The CDR3 consists of 15 residues. Written as DNA, the CDR3 is TGCAGTGCTAGCTTGGCGGGGGGCGGCTACAATGAGCAGTCCTTC. This translates into CSASLAGGGYNEQSF.

The chain recombines TRBV25-1 with TRBJ1-5; the D gene is possibly TRBD1 (6 bases). CDR3 length equals 19 residues. The V gene lost 5 bases and the J gene lost 0 bases, with 23 bases spanning the gap. Germline V gene sequence: CDR1 MGHDK, CDR2 SYGVNS. CDR3 nucleotide sequence: TGTGCCAGCAGTTTCGTCCGAAGCCCCAGGGGTTATAGCAATCAGCCCCAGCATTTT. The encoded protein is CASSFVRSPRGYSNQPQHF.

Concerning this clonotype: An end of the junction does not agree with germline; a read error may underlie this. The rearrangement links TRBV3-1 to TRBJ1-1; D remains ambiguous. The length of the CDR3 is 15 residues. The germline V gene has CDR1 LGHDT and CDR2 YNNKEL (reference sequence). CDR3 loop: CASSHRRIETTEALF. In nucleotides, the CDR3 is TGTGCCAGCAGCCATAGAAGGATCGAGACAACTGAAGCTCTCTTT.

As to this clonotype: The junction departs from germline at one end; a sequencing error may be responsible. The gene calls are TRBV29-1 and TRBJ2-3; 7 bases match TRBD2. Germline V lookup: CDR1 SQVTM, CDR2 ANQGSEA. The CDR3 runs to 14 residues. CDR3 in amino acids: CSVDRLAVTDAQYF. CDR3 DNA: TGCAGCGTTGATCGGCTAGCGGTCACAGATGCGCAGTATTTT.

The chain recombines TRBV9 with TRBJ1-2; TRBD1 aligns across 7 bases. The CDR3 is 13 amino acids. With 2 bases clipped from V and 7 bases from J, the junction kept 5 bases outside the gene matches. Germline lookup yields CDR1 SGDLS and CDR2 YYNGEE. CDR3 sequence (DNA): TGTGCCAGCAGCGTCCCTGGGGACAGTGGCTACACCTTC. Protein: CASSVPGDSGYTF. Based on the CDR3 plus reference TRBV9 and TRBJ1-2, the full variable domain is DSGVTQTPKHLITATGQRVTLRCSPRSGDLSVYWYQQSLDQGLQFLIQYYNGEERAKGNILERFSAQQFPDLHSELNLSSLELGDSALYFCASSVPGDSGYTFGSGTRLTVV.

This clonotype was found many times. The chain employs TRBV18 and TRBJ2-7, with D unclear. Per germline, CDR1 KGHSH and CDR2 LQKENI. V dropped 3 bases and J dropped 6 bases, with 18 bases sitting between them. The CDR3 length is 15 residues. CDR3 sequence: CASSPVPLPESEQYF. As DNA, the CDR3 is TGTGCCAGCTCACCTGTGCCGCTCCCCGAGTCCGAGCAGTACTTC.

CDR3 nucleotide sequence: TGTGCCTGGAGCTGGACAGGTGGGAATCAGCCCCAGCATTTT. It codes for CAWSWTGGNQPQHF. The chain recombines TRBV30 with TRBJ1-5, with 7 bases matching TRBD1. The germline V gene has CDR1 GTSNPN and CDR2 SVGIG (reference sequence). Losses at the gene ends were 3 bases for V and 4 bases for J; bases not matched to a gene: 6. The CDR3 extends over 14 amino acids.

CDR3 residues: CASSLAQANEKLFF. The CDR3 nucleotides read TGTGCCAGCAGTTTAGCACAGGCAAATGAAAAACTGTTTTTT. The chain employs TRBV12-3 or TRBV12-4 and TRBJ1-4; possible D gene TRBD1, 5 bases. V gave up 0 bases and J gave up 5 bases, with 7 bases separating them. The CDR3 runs 14 residues.

The genes are TRBV7-3 and TRBJ1-6, with 8 bases lining up with TRBD1. The ends lost 6 bases at V and 13 bases at J; junction bases unmatched: 11. The CDR3 is 14 residues long. Looked up from germline, CDR1 is SGHTA and CDR2 is FQGTGA. Written as DNA, the CDR3 is TGTGCCAGCAGGGTCGGGACAGGTCTTTCCCCCCTCCACTTT. As protein: CASRVGTGLSPLHF.

V gene TRBV20-1 combines with J gene TRBJ2-5, with D possibly being TRBD2 (7 bases). The germline V and J ends were trimmed by 3 bases and 5 bases, with 16 bases remaining between them. From germline, CDR1 is DFQATT and CDR2 SNEGSKA (reference sequence). CDR3 length: 14 amino acids. CDR3 bases: TGCAGTGCTAGTGGGGGAGGGGGTCGGGAGACCCAGTACTTC. Its protein product is CSASGGGGRETQYF.

Remarks on this clonotype: At one boundary the junction diverges from the germline segment, which might be a read error. V is TRBV10-2 and J is TRBJ2-7; TRBD1 agrees at 10 bases. CDR1 is WSHSY and CDR2 is SAAADI in the germline V gene. The CDR3 runs 14 residues. The DNA for the CDR3 is TGTGCCAGCAGACCGGGACAGGGGTTATACGAGCAGTACTTC. This sequence encodes CASRPGQGLYEQYF.

The gene calls are TRBV20-1 and TRBJ1-2; TRBD1 matches 7 bases. CDR1 and CDR2 from the germline V gene are DFQATT and SNEGSKA (reference sequence). The ends lost 2 bases at V and 2 bases at J; junction bases unmatched: 5. The CDR3 is made up of 14 amino acids. In DNA form, the CDR3 reads TGCAGTGCTAGACGGACAGGCCTAAACTATGGCTACACCTTC. Amino acids: CSARRTGLNYGYTF.

About this clonotype itself: Given a much more abundant clone one base away, this may be a read error. The gene calls are TRBV10-3 and TRBJ2-5; D not resolved. With 11 bases removed from V and 4 bases from J, the gap between germline ends came to 17 bases. The length of the CDR3 is 13 residues. From germline, CDR1 is ENHRY and CDR2 SYGVKD. As DNA, the CDR3 is TGTGCCGGATCTAGTGGTGGGCGAGAGACCCAGTACTTC. Translation: CAGSSGGRETQYF.

V is TRBV7-9 and J is TRBJ1-6, with D perhaps TRBD1 (6 bases). CDR1 is SEHNR and CDR2 is FQNEAQ in the germline V gene (reference sequence). This CDR3 spans 15 amino acids. Trimming left V 0 bases short and J 7 bases short, with 10 bases between. In DNA form, the CDR3 reads TGTGCCAGCAGCTTAGCCCCAGGACAGAATTCACCCCTCCACTTT. Translating it yields CASSLAPGQNSPLHF.